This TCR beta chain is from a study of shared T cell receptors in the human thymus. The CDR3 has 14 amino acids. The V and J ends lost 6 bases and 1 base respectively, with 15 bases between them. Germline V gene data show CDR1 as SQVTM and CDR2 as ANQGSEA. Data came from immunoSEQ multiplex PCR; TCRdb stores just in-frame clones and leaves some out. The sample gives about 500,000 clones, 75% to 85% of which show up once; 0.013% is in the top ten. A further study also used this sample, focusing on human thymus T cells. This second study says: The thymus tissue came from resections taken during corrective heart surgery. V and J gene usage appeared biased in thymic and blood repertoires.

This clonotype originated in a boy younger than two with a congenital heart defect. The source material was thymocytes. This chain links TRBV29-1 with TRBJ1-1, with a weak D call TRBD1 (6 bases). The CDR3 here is CSVRSAGANTEAFF. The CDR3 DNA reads TGCAGCGTCCGATCGGCAGGGGCGAACACTGAAGCTTTCTTT.